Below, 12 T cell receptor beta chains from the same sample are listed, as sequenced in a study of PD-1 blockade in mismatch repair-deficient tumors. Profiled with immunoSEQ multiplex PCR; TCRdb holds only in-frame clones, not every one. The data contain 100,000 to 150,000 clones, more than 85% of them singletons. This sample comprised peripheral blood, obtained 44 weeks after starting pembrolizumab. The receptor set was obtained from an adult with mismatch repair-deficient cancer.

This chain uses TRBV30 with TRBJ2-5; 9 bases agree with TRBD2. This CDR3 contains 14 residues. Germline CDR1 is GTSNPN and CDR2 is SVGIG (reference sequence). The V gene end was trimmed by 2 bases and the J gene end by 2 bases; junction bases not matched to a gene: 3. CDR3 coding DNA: TGTGCCTGGAGTCATAGCGGGGGACAAGAGACCCAGTACTTC. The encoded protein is CAWSHSGGQETQYF.

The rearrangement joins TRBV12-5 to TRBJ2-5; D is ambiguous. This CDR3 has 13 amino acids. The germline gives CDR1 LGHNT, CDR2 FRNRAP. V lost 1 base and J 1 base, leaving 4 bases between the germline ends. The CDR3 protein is CASGLDTQETQYF. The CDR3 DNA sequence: TGTGCTAGTGGTTTGGACACCCAAGAGACCCAGTACTTC.

CDR3 residues: CASSVRLAYGGELFF. As DNA, the CDR3 is TGTGCCAGCAGCGTCAGACTAGCGTATGGCGGGGAGCTGTTTTTT. This sequence joins TRBV11-3 and TRBJ2-2; TRBD2 matches 8 bases. V shed 5 bases, J shed 7 bases, and the junction held 9 bases outside the gene matches. The CDR3 covers 15 residues. Per the germline V gene, CDR1 is SGHNT and CDR2 is YENEEA.

CDR3 amino acids: CASSPYFGLSNYGYTF. The CDR3 DNA reads as TGTGCCAGCAGTCCATATTTCGGCCTCTCTAACTATGGCTACACCTTC. This chain connects TRBV28 to TRBJ1-2; D remains ambiguous. Per the germline V gene, CDR1 is MDHEN and CDR2 is SYDVKM. The CDR3 spans 16 residues. Trimming took off 5 bases at V and 0 bases at J, with 16 bases between the two ends.

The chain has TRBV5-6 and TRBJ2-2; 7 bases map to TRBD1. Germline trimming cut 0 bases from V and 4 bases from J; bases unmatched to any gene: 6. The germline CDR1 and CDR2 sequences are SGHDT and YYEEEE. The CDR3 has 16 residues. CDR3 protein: CASSLGQGSGTGELFF. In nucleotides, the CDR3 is TGTGCCAGCAGCTTGGGACAGGGTTCGGGCACCGGGGAGCTGTTTTTT.

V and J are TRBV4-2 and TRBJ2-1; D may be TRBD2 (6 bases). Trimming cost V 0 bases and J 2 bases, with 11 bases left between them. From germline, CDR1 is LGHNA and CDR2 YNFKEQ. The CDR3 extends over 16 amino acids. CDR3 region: CASSQDLGEAYNEQFF. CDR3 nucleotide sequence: TGTGCCAGCAGCCAAGATCTGGGGGAGGCCTACAATGAGCAGTTCTTC.

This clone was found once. The CDR3 DNA reads as TGTGCCAGCAGTTTTCTGGGGCCCGAGCAGTACTTC. It yields the protein CASSFLGPEQYF. This rearrangement joins TRBV28 to TRBJ2-7; a weak D match, TRBD1 (5 bases). The CDR3 is 12 residues long. Germline CDR1 is MDHEN and CDR2 is SYDVKM. V lost 3 bases to trimming and J lost 6 bases, with 9 bases between them. The full variable domain, in which reference TRBV28 and TRBJ2-7 provide the parts outside the CDR3, is DVKVTQSSRYLVKRTGEKVFLECVQDMDHENMFWYRQDPGLGLRLIYFSYDVKMKEKGDIPEGYSVSREKKERFSLILESASTNQTSMYLCASSFLGPEQYFGPGTRLTVT.

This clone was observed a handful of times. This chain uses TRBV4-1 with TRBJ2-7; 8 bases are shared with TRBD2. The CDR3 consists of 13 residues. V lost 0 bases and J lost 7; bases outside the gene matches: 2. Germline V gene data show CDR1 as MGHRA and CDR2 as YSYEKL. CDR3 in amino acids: CASSQDPSGEQYF. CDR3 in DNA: TGCGCCAGCAGCCAAGACCCTAGCGGGGAGCAGTACTTC.

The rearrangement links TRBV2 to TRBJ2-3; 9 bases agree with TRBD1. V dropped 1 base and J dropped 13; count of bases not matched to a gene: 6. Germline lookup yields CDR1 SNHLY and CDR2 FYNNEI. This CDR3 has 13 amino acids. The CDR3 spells CASSEVPGTGKYF. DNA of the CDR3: TGTGCCAGCAGTGAAGTACCCGGGACAGGGAAGTATTTT. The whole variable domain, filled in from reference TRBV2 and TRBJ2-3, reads EPEVTQTPSHQVTQMGQEVILRCVPISNHLYFYWYRQILGQKVEFLVSFYNNEISEKSEIFDDQFSVERPDGSNFTLKIRSTKLEDSAMYFCASSEVPGTGKYFGPGTRLTVL.

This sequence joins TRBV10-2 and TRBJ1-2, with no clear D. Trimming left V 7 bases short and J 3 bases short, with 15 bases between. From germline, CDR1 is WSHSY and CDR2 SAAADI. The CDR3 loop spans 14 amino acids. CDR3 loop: CASTKGSIDYGYTF. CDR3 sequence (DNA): TGCGCCAGCACGAAAGGGAGTATTGACTATGGCTACACCTTC.

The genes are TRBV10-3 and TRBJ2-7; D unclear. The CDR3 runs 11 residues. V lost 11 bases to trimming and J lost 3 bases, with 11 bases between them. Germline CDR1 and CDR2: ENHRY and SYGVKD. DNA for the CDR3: TGTGCCGTCACAGACGACTACGAGCAGTACTTC. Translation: CAVTDDYEQYF.

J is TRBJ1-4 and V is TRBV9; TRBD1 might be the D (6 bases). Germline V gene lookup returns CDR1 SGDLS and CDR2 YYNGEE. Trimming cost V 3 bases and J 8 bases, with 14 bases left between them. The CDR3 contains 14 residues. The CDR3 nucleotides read TGTGCCAGCAGCGAGGGGGGCATTCAGGAAAAACTGTTTTTT. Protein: CASSEGGIQEKLFF.